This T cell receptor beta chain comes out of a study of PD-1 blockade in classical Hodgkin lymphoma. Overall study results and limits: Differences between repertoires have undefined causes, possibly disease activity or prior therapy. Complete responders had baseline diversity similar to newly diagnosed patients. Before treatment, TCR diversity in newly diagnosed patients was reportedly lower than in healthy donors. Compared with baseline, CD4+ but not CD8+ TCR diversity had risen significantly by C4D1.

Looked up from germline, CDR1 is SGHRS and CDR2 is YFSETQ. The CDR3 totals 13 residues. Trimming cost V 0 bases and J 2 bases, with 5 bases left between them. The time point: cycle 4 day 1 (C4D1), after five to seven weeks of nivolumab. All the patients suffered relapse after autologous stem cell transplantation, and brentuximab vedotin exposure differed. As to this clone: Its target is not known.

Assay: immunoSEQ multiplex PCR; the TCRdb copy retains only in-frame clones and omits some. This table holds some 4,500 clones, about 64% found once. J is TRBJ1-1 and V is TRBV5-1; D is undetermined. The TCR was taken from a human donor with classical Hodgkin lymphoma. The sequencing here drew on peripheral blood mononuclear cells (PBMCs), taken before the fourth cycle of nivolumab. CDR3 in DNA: TGCGCCAGCAGCTTGGACAGTAACACTGAAGCTTTCTTT. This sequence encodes CASSLDSNTEAFF.